Described below is a single T cell receptor beta chain sequence and its context. Repertoires were generated with immunoSEQ multiplex PCR, while TCRdb's copy carries only in-frame clones and drops some. The sample holds 270,000 or so clones, roughly 89% seen once. This sample stems from a study of blood T cell repertoires in COVID-19. Study-level information: The samples span acute and convalescent COVID-19 from the United States, Italy and Spain. T cells, B-cell-depleted T cells, or PBMCs provided the cDNA or gDNA that served as material.

This clonotype was sampled from a young woman with COVID-19, enrolled during active disease. The sample taken for sequencing was peripheral blood.

CDR3 coding DNA: TGTGCCAGCAACCCTAGCGGGGGGGACACAGATACGCAGTATTTT. Translated, it gives CASNPSGGDTDTQYF. J is TRBJ2-3 and V is TRBV6-5; TRBD2 matches 12 bases. Losses at the gene ends were 7 bases for V and 2 bases for J; bases not matched to a gene: 4. Looked up from germline, CDR1 is MNHEY and CDR2 is SVGAGI. The CDR3 is 15 residues long.